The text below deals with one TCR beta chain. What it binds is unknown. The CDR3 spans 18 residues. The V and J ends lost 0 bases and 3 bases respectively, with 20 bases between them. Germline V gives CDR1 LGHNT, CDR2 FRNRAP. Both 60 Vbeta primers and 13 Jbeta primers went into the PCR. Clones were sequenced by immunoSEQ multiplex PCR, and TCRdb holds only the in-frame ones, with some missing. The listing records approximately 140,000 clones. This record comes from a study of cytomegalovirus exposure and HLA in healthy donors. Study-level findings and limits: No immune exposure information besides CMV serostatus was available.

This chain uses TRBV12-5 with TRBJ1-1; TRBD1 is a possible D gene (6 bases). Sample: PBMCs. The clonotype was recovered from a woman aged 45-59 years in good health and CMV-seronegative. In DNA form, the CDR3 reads TGTGCTAGTGGTTTGGTAGAGAGCGGGGGGCACCCGGACACTGAAGCTTTCTTT. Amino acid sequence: CASGLVESGGHPDTEAFF.